The 9 T cell receptor beta chains given below trace back to one sample, sequenced in a study of vaccination effects on CD4 cells after COVID-19. The antigens for these receptors are not known. TCRdb's table, derived via immunoSEQ multiplex PCR, lists solely in-frame clones and lacks some. The repertoire includes about 30,000 clones, around 67% of them detected once, and about 14% sits in the top ten. With the ViraFEST assay, the study expanded antigen-specific CD4+ T cells using viral peptide pools, then sequenced them. Scientists isolated CD4+ T cells after a roughly 10-day culture period ended. Vaccination of participants consisted of two doses of either the BNT162b2 or mRNA-1273 vaccine. The material sequenced was CD4+ T cells from PBMCs cultured with HCoV-229E spike peptides, taken after COVID-19 vaccination. These TCRs come from a human donor who received a COVID-19 vaccine.

V gene TRBV6-1 combines with J gene TRBJ1-6; D gene ambiguous. Trimming took off 2 bases at V and 6 bases at J, with 8 bases between the two ends. The germline V gene encodes CDR1 MNHNS and CDR2 SASEGT. There are 14 residues in the CDR3. The chain's CDR3 is CASSERQVNSPLHF. The CDR3 DNA is TGTGCCAGCAGTGAACGACAAGTTAATTCACCCCTCCACTTT.

In its sample, this clone was seen once. The chain uses TRBV12-3 or TRBV12-4 and TRBJ2-5; 8 positions agree with TRBD2. Germline trimming cut 6 bases from V and 9 bases from J; bases unmatched to any gene: 9. The CDR3 runs to 13 residues. CDR3 residues: CASRRTGLEAQYF. The CDR3 DNA reads TGTGCCAGCAGGCGAACGGGACTAGAAGCCCAGTACTTC.

The chain carries TRBV5-1 and TRBJ2-3, with 15 bases lining up with TRBD2. This CDR3 has 18 residues. Trimming took 3 bases from V and 1 from J; bases not matched to a gene: 6. The germline gives CDR1 SGHRS, CDR2 YFSETQ. CDR3 amino acids: CASSSGLAGGLGTDTQYF. Written as DNA, the CDR3 is TGCGCCAGCAGCTCAGGACTAGCGGGAGGGCTGGGCACAGATACGCAGTATTTT. Drawing the rest from reference TRBV5-1 and TRBJ2-3, the complete variable domain is KAGVTQTPRYLIKTRGQQVTLSCSPISGHRSVSWYQQTPGQGLQFLFEYFSETQRNKGNFPGRFSGRQFSNSRSEMNVSTLELGDSALYLCASSSGLAGGLGTDTQYFGPGTRLTVL.

This clone was counted only a few times. V usage is TRBV10-3 and J usage is TRBJ1-3; 7 bases are shared with TRBD1. The CDR3 spans 19 residues. The germline V gene has CDR1 ENHRY and CDR2 SYGVKD. The J segment lost 0 bases and the V segment lost 3 bases, leaving 14 bases of the junction unmatched. CDR3 in DNA: TGTGCCATCAGTGACTCTCGGACAGGATCTACTAGCTCTGGAAACACCATATATTTT. This sequence encodes CAISDSRTGSTSSGNTIYF.

The chain carries TRBV7-9 and TRBJ1-2; D unresolved. The germline V and J ends were trimmed by 5 bases and 7 bases, with 23 bases remaining between them. Germline values: CDR1 SEHNR, CDR2 FQNEAQ (reference sequence). The CDR3 consists of 16 residues. In nucleotides, the CDR3 is TGTGCCAGCAGCAGTCCTTTATACCATGGAAAGACTGGCTACACCTTC. Translated, it gives CASSSPLYHGKTGYTF.

The rearrangement links TRBV7-9 to TRBJ1-1; tentatively, D is TRBD1 (6 bases). CDR3 size: 12 residues. Germline V gives CDR1 SEHNR, CDR2 FQNEAQ (reference sequence). Between the trimmed V and J ends, which lost 1 base and 6 bases, there was a span of 6 bases. The CDR3, as DNA: TGTGCCAGCAGCTTAGGGACAGCTGAAGCTTTCTTT. This encodes CASSLGTAEAFF.

The chain employs TRBV6-4 and TRBJ2-1; maybe TRBD1 (5 bases). Per germline, CDR1 MRHNA and CDR2 SNTAGT. Trimming left V 3 bases short and J 5 bases short, with 14 bases between. The CDR3 spans 15 residues. CDR3 region: CASSEYMGRNNEQFF. CDR3 sequence (DNA): TGTGCCAGCAGTGAGTACATGGGGCGGAACAATGAGCAGTTCTTC.

This chain's CDR3 is CASSAHRAGYTDTQYF. The CDR3 DNA reads as TGTGCCAGCAGCGCCCACAGGGCGGGTTACACAGATACGCAGTATTTT. This chain joins TRBV9 and TRBJ2-3, with D maybe TRBD1 (6 bases). The CDR3 covers 16 residues. Germline CDR1 and CDR2: SGDLS and YYNGEE. Between the trimmed V and J ends, which lost 3 bases and 2 bases, there was a span of 16 bases.

The rearrangement uses TRBV6-5 and TRBJ1-1; TRBD1 agrees at 7 bases. Germline V gene data show CDR1 as MNHEY and CDR2 as SVGAGI. After removal of 0 bases from V and 11 bases from J, the junction contained 6 bases not matched to a gene. This CDR3 spans 13 amino acids. Here the CDR3 DNA reads TGTGCCAGCAGTTACTCGGAGGGGGCCGGGGCTTTCTTT. Protein sequence: CASSYSEGAGAFF.